This is a list of T cell receptor beta chains from one sample in a study of early stage breast cancer tumors. The table came from immunoSEQ multiplex PCR; TCRdb's copy has only in-frame clones and leaves some out. Here the sample spans about 10,000 clones, 66% being singletons. The sequenced sample consisted of breast tumor tissue. All receptors come from a person aged 45-60 years with breast cancer. Both conserved end residues are part of each CDR3. The D gene is left open where the match is weak. A clone size is listed for some rows: how often the clone was seen (once, few, many), or a class if it is expanded.

abundance | j_gene | d_gene | v_gene | CDR3aa | CDR3nt
. | TRBJ2-4 | . | TRBV5-5 | CASSLGQPAKNIQYF | TGTGCCAGCAGCTTGGGACAGCCAGCCAAAAACATTCAGTACTTC
. | TRBJ2-3 | TRBD2 | TRBV9 | CASSPRTSGRGHPDTQYF | TGTGCCAGCAGCCCCCGGACTAGCGGGAGGGGCCACCCAGATACGCAGTATTTT
. | TRBJ2-3 | . | TRBV28 | CASSLSQGPLSTDTQYF | TGTGCCAGCAGTTTATCGCAGGGTCCCCTAAGCACAGATACGCAGTATTTT
. | TRBJ2-5 | . | TRBV19 | CASSIIPGGAGWTQYF | TGTGCCAGTAGTATAATCCCTGGGGGGGCCGGATGGACCCAGTACTTC
. | TRBJ2-1 | TRBD2 | TRBV7-9 | CASSSGGVSLNNEQFF | TGTGCCAGCAGCTCGGGGGGGGTATCACTCAACAATGAGCAGTTCTTC
. | TRBJ1-4 | . | TRBV6-4 | CASSDPGPPTPTFF | TGTGCCAGCAGTGATCCGGGACCGCCAACCCCCACTTTTTTT
once | TRBJ2-1 | TRBD2 | TRBV4-3 | CASSTMLAGFYNEQFF | TGCGCCAGCAGCACCATGCTAGCGGGATTCTACAATGAGCAGTTCTTC
. | TRBJ2-5 | TRBD2 | TRBV5-6 | CASSLVRGALETQYF | TGTGCCAGCAGCTTGGTGCGGGGGGCGTTGGAGACCCAGTACTTC
. | TRBJ2-3 | TRBD2 | TRBV30 | CAWGTSGRGTQYF | TGTGCCTGGGGGACTAGCGGGAGAGGGACGCAGTATTTT
. | TRBJ1-2 | TRBD1 | TRBV13 | CASSPRRGQGTDYGYTF | TGTGCCAGCAGCCCGAGACGGGGACAGGGGACAGACTATGGCTACACCTTC
few | TRBJ2-1 | TRBD1 | TRBV10-3 | CANAGTDAYNEQFF | TGTGCCAACGCCGGGACAGACGCGTACAATGAGCAGTTCTTC
few | TRBJ2-1 | TRBD2 | TRBV5-1 | CASSLGLAGGSYNEQFF | TGCGCCAGCAGCTTGGGGCTAGCGGGGGGCTCCTACAATGAGCAGTTCTTC
few | TRBJ1-3 | . | TRBV28 | CASMTDSGNTIYF | TGTGCCAGTATGACAGACTCTGGAAACACCATATATTTT
few | TRBJ2-7 | TRBD1 | TRBV5-6 | CASSLPGQGNLEQYF | TGTGCCAGCAGCTTGCCCGGACAGGGGAATCTCGAGCAGTACTTC
. | TRBJ2-7 | . | TRBV9 | CASSVAERTEQYF | TGTGCCAGCAGCGTAGCTGAGAGGACGGAGCAGTACTTC
. | TRBJ2-7 | . | TRBV7-6 | CASSEGGVYEQYF | TGTGCCAGCAGCGAGGGGGGGGTATACGAGCAGTACTTC